Each of the 29 T cell receptor beta chains below was sequenced from the same sample in a study of identical twins. MiXCR, run by TCRdb on the 5' RACE reads, gives a single entry per CDR3 protein. The sample lists about 730,000 distinct CDR3 sequences; 21% were seen once. The sample was also reused in another study, on T cells expressing NK-cell markers.

What was sequenced was PBMCs. All receptors come from a young woman in good health.

Only a few counts were recorded for this clonotype. This chain joins TRBV6-5 and TRBJ1-2; TRBD1 might be the D (6 bases). Between the trimmed V and J ends, which lost 1 base and 8 bases, there was a span of 14 bases. Germline CDR1 MNHEY, CDR2 SVGAGI. This CDR3 contains 14 residues. For the CDR3, the DNA is TGTGCCAGCAGTTACTTCGGGGGACAAAGCGGCTACACCTTC. This translates into CASSYFGGQSGYTF.

This clonotype was seen many times. J is TRBJ2-5 and V is TRBV29-1, with TRBD1 identical over 8 bases. Germline V gene lookup returns CDR1 SQVTM and CDR2 ANQGSEA. V shed 3 bases and J 4 bases; nucleotides not matched to a gene: 4. The CDR3 contains 13 residues. Written as DNA, the CDR3 is TGCAGCGTTGACCAGGGGGCGCGAGAGACCCAGTACTTC. Translated: CSVDQGARETQYF.

The chain links TRBV10-3 to TRBJ2-1, with 16 bases matching TRBD2. The CDR3 extends over 18 amino acids. Germline V gene sequence: CDR1 ENHRY, CDR2 SYGVKD. V shed 6 bases and J 2 bases; nucleotides not matched to a gene: 7. CDR3 region: CAIRPGTSGGAAYNEQFF. CDR3 bases: TGTGCCATCAGACCCGGGACTAGCGGGGGGGCGGCCTACAATGAGCAGTTCTTC.

V and J are TRBV6-2 or TRBV6-3 and TRBJ1-5; no definite D call. The germline gives CDR1 MNHEY, CDR2 SVGEGT. The CDR3 runs 14 residues. Trimming took 2 bases from V and 3 from J, leaving 8 bases between them. Written as DNA, the CDR3 is TGTGCCAGCAGTTACGGCAGCTACAATCAGCCCCAGCATTTT. It encodes CASSYGSYNQPQHF.

The V call is TRBV7-9, the J call TRBJ2-3; TRBD2 matches 10 bases. The CDR3 runs to 15 residues. Looked up from germline, CDR1 is SEHNR and CDR2 is FQNEAQ (reference sequence). V shed 3 bases and J 4 bases; nucleotides not matched to a gene: 4. The CDR3 loop reads CASSFRSGRADTQYF. The CDR3 nucleotides are TGTGCCAGCAGCTTTAGGAGCGGGAGGGCAGATACGCAGTATTTT.

This clonotype was seen a few times. The chain couples TRBV7-2 to TRBJ2-3; 10 bases are shared with TRBD2. The CDR3 loop spans 15 amino acids. V was clipped by 3 bases and J by 1 base; unmatched bases: 1. Germline loops: CDR1 SGHTA, CDR2 FQGNSA. DNA of the CDR3: TGTGCCAGCAGCTTTGGGACTAGCGGCACAGATACGCAGTATTTT. Its translation is CASSFGTSGTDTQYF. Filled out from reference TRBV7-2 and TRBJ2-3, the complete variable domain reads GAGVSQSPSNKVTEKGKDVELRCDPISGHTALYWYRQSLGQGLEFLIYFQGNSAPDKSGLPSDRFSAERTGGSVSTLTIQRTQQEDSAVYLCASSFGTSGTDTQYFGPGTRLTVL.

The chain has TRBV9 and TRBJ1-6; D might be TRBD1 (6 bases). Germline CDR1 SGDLS, CDR2 YYNGEE. V gave up 3 bases and J gave up 9 bases, with 10 bases separating them. The CDR3 is 13 residues long. This CDR3 is CASSAGAGSPLHF. CDR3 in DNA: TGTGCCAGCAGCGCAGGGGCAGGTTCACCCCTCCACTTT.

This clonotype was picked up a small number of times. The chain recombines TRBV3-1 with TRBJ1-2; the D is unclear. This CDR3 contains 12 residues. The V gene's germline CDR1 is LGHDT and CDR2 YNNKEL (reference sequence). Trimming removed 0 bases from V and 6 bases from J, with 5 bases in between. CDR3 sequence reads: CASSQEPHGYTF. The CDR3 DNA sequence: TGTGCCAGCAGCCAAGAGCCCCATGGCTACACCTTC. Supplemented by reference TRBV3-1 and TRBJ1-2, the full variable domain reads DTAVSQTPKYLVTQMGNDKSIKCEQNLGHDTMYWYKQDSKKFLKIMFSYNNKELIINETVPNRFSPKSPDKAHLNLHINSLELGDSAVYFCASSQEPHGYTFGSGTRLTVV.

The rearrangement uses TRBV20-1 and TRBJ2-2; 9 bases are shared with TRBD1. The ends lost 5 bases at V and 4 bases at J; junction bases unmatched: 8. Germline lookup yields CDR1 DFQATT and CDR2 SNEGSKA (reference sequence). The CDR3 is 15 residues long. The CDR3 nucleotides read TGCAGTGCTGGAACAGGGGGCAGCGGCACCGGGGAGCTGTTTTTT. Translating it yields CSAGTGGSGTGELFF.

This clonotype occurred a few times. The chain links TRBV11-2 to TRBJ2-3; 9 bases agree with TRBD2. V lost 5 bases to trimming and J lost 2 bases; unmatched junction nucleotides: 14. Germline V gene lookup returns CDR1 SGHAT and CDR2 FQNNGV. The CDR3 loop spans 18 amino acids. In DNA, the CDR3 is TGTGCCAGCAGCAGAAGAGCGGGAGGAAGGGTGTTCACAGATACGCAGTATTTT. Its protein is CASSRRAGGRVFTDTQYF. Together with reference TRBV11-2 and TRBJ2-3, the CDR3 gives the full variable domain: EAGVAQSPRYKIIEKRQSVAFWCNPISGHATLYWYQQILGQGPKLLIQFQNNGVVDDSQLPKDRFSAERLKGVDSTLKIQPAKLEDSAVYLCASSRRAGGRVFTDTQYFGPGTRLTVL.

This clonotype was seen a few times. The chain carries TRBV12-3 or TRBV12-4 and TRBJ2-3; D is unresolved. The V and J ends lost 2 bases and 6 bases respectively, with 6 bases between them. The length of the CDR3 is 12 residues. CDR3 in DNA: TGTGCCAGCAGTTTAACCTCCGATACGCAGTATTTT. Amino acids: CASSLTSDTQYF.

This clonotype was seen more than once but under ten times. V and J are TRBV20-1 and TRBJ2-5; no reliable D call. The V and J ends lost 1 base and 5 bases respectively, with 11 bases between them. CDR1 and CDR2 (germline): DFQATT, SNEGSKA (reference sequence). This CDR3 has 13 residues. The CDR3 nucleotides read TGCAGTGCTAGAGTTTCCTTTGGGGAGACCCAGTACTTC. It yields the protein CSARVSFGETQYF.

This clonotype has at least ten counts. V usage is TRBV6-1 and J usage is TRBJ2-3, with 8 bases aligning to TRBD1. Germline V gene sequence: CDR1 MNHNS, CDR2 SASEGT. The CDR3 sequence is 15 residues long. After removal of 6 bases from V and 0 bases from J, the junction contained 5 bases not matched to a gene. In DNA form, the CDR3 reads TGTGCCAGCAGACGACAGGGGACAAGCACAGATACGCAGTATTTT. Protein product: CASRRQGTSTDTQYF.

This chain joins TRBV5-1 and TRBJ2-3; D remains unclear. V shed 0 bases and J shed 4 bases, with 9 bases lying between them. Germline-derived CDR1 and CDR2 are SGHRS and YFSETQ. The CDR3 is 14 amino acids. The CDR3 region has the DNA TGCGCCAGCAGCTTGGATGTCGGCGCAGATACGCAGTATTTT. This gives the protein CASSLDVGADTQYF.

This clonotype was counted many times. CDR3 in DNA: TGTGCCAGCAGTTTACGCCGGGACAGGAGCAATTCACCCCTCCACTTT. It is translated as CASSLRRDRSNSPLHF. This chain uses TRBV6-5 with TRBJ1-6, with TRBD1 matching 8 bases. V trimming: 4 bases; J trimming: 7 bases; junction bases outside the gene matches: 9. The CDR3 loop spans 16 amino acids. Germline V CDR1 and CDR2: MNHEY, SVGAGI.

Only a few counts were recorded for this clonotype. The chain recombines TRBV29-1 with TRBJ1-2; D remains unclear. Deletions cut 4 bases from V and 8 bases from J, with 11 bases between. Germline V gene lookup returns CDR1 SQVTM and CDR2 ANQGSEA. This CDR3 has 11 residues. The CDR3 region has the DNA TGCAGCGTTGTTGTCAGGACGGGCTACACCTTC. This encodes CSVVVRTGYTF. Supplemented by reference TRBV29-1 and TRBJ1-2, the full variable domain reads SAVISQKPSRDICQRGTSLTIQCQVDSQVTMMFWYRQQPGQSLTLIATANQGSEATYESGFVIDKFPISRPNLTFSTLTVSNMSPEDSSIYLCSVVVRTGYTFGSGTRLTVV.

This chain joins TRBV4-3 and TRBJ2-3; no clear D. Germline CDR1 LGHNA, CDR2 YSLEER. CDR3 length: 11 amino acids. Trimming pared 1 base from V and 6 bases from J, leaving 2 bases between. CDR3 DNA: TGCGCCAGCAGCCAAGTCGATACGCAGTATTTT. Its protein product is CASSQVDTQYF.

This clonotype was recorded at least ten times. The V and J genes are TRBV29-1 and TRBJ2-7, with D unresolved. Trimming pared 4 bases from V and 0 bases from J, leaving 13 bases between. The CDR3 spans 14 residues. Germline V gives CDR1 SQVTM, CDR2 ANQGSEA. CDR3: CSVVDGNNSYEQYF. CDR3 DNA sequence: TGCAGCGTTGTCGACGGAAACAACTCCTACGAGCAGTACTTC.

This clonotype was observed a few times. The CDR3 sequence: CASSSGAGSGNTIYF. In nucleotides, the CDR3 is TGCGCCAGCAGCTCGGGGGCAGGGTCAGGAAACACCATATATTTT. The V gene is TRBV4-3, the J gene TRBJ1-3; tentative D call: TRBD1 (6 bases). Trimming took 5 bases from V and 4 from J, leaving 15 bases between them. Germline CDR1 is LGHNA and CDR2 is YSLEER. The CDR3 contains 15 residues.

This clonotype was detected only a few times. The chain joins TRBV7-2 to TRBJ2-7; D not resolved. Between the trimmed V and J ends, which lost 4 bases and 7 bases, there was a span of 14 bases. CDR1 SGHTA and CDR2 FQGNSA come from the germline V gene. The length of the CDR3 is 13 residues. The CDR3 is CASSSDTLREQYF. The CDR3 DNA reads TGTGCCAGCAGCTCGGATACCCTCCGGGAGCAGTACTTC.

This chain joins TRBV12-3 or TRBV12-4 and TRBJ2-3, with D unclear. V lost 7 bases to trimming and J lost 4 bases, with 12 bases between them. The length of the CDR3 is 13 residues. CDR3 amino acids: CASNPGIADTQYF. CDR3 DNA sequence: TGTGCCAGCAACCCTGGAATCGCAGATACGCAGTATTTT.

This clonotype has only a few counts. The CDR3 here is CASSSRQGGANTEAFF. CDR3 coding DNA: TGTGCCAGCAGCTCTAGACAGGGCGGCGCGAACACTGAAGCTTTCTTT. J is TRBJ1-1 and V is TRBV12-3 or TRBV12-4, with 7 bases fitting TRBD1. The ends lost 6 bases at V and 1 base at J; junction bases unmatched: 11. The CDR3 totals 16 residues.

The genes are TRBV3-1 and TRBJ2-7; D possibly uses TRBD1 or TRBD2 (7 bases each). Germline-derived CDR1 and CDR2 are LGHDT and YNNKEL (reference sequence). This CDR3 is built from 16 residues. The V end was cut by 0 bases, the J end by 2 bases, with 14 bases between. The CDR3 sequence is CASSQDGRGLTYEQYF. CDR3 nucleotide sequence: TGTGCCAGCAGCCAAGATGGGAGGGGGCTAACCTACGAGCAGTACTTC.

This clonotype came up many times. Sequence at one end of the junction differs from germline and may be a read error. J is TRBJ1-1 and V is TRBV14; D unresolved. The CDR3 contains 13 residues. The V gene's germline CDR1 is SGHDN and CDR2 FVKESK. In nucleotides, the CDR3 is TGCGCCAGCAGCCAAGATCGGGGCACTGAAGCTTTCTTT. It translates to CASSQDRGTEAFF.

This clonotype was observed a few times. J is TRBJ2-7 and V is TRBV7-9; tentative D call: TRBD1 (5 bases). From germline, CDR1 is SEHNR and CDR2 FQNEAQ (reference sequence). The V end was cut by 1 base, the J end by 4 bases, with 14 bases between. The CDR3 spans 15 residues. CDR3 residues: CASSLVAGMVYEQYF. The CDR3 DNA reads TGTGCCAGCAGCTTAGTGGCAGGGATGGTATACGAGCAGTACTTC.

This chain joins TRBV29-1 and TRBJ1-2, with a weak D call TRBD1 (5 bases). Trimming took off 3 bases at V and 6 bases at J, with 14 bases between the two ends. The CDR3 runs 13 residues. Germline V lookup: CDR1 SQVTM, CDR2 ANQGSEA. CDR3 in DNA: TGCAGCGTTGAGGTGGGACTGTTCCATGGCTACACCTTC. Encoded protein: CSVEVGLFHGYTF.

The rearrangement links TRBV20-1 to TRBJ1-3; D unresolved. CDR3 length: 15 amino acids. Trimming removed 3 bases from V and 1 base from J, with 13 bases in between. CDR1 DFQATT and CDR2 SNEGSKA come from the germline V gene (reference sequence). This chain's CDR3 is CSASLGSPSGNTIYF. The CDR3 DNA is TGCAGTGCTAGCTTAGGCAGTCCTTCTGGAAACACCATATATTTT.

This clonotype was seen only a few times. J is TRBJ2-1 and V is TRBV4-2; D ambiguous. V shed 5 bases and J shed 4 bases, with 18 bases lying between them. This CDR3 has 16 amino acids. Germline CDR1 and CDR2: LGHNA and YNFKEQ. CDR3 nucleotide sequence: TGTGCCAGCAGCACATCGCGTAGGGTGGATTACAATGAGCAGTTCTTC. It encodes CASSTSRRVDYNEQFF.

J is TRBJ2-1 and V is TRBV27; 12 bases are shared with TRBD2. Germline CDR1 and CDR2: MNHEY and SMNVEV (reference sequence). The CDR3 is 15 residues long. V lost 5 bases to trimming and J lost 9 bases; unmatched junction nucleotides: 8. DNA of the CDR3: TGTGCCAGCAGTACACGACTAGCGGGAGCCGGTGAGCAGTTCTTC. It encodes CASSTRLAGAGEQFF.